These T cell receptor beta chains were read from a single sample in a study of CD4+ T cells in melanoma. Produced via immunoSEQ multiplex PCR; TCRdb's table is partial and in-frame only. Of tens of thousands of clones in the sample, over 75% were seen once. The sample consisted of cells from a culture (not recorded whether cultured in vitro). Source of these receptors: a human donor with melanoma. Each CDR3 is given with its conserved first and last residue. The D gene is left open where the match is weak. Size is stated for part of the rows, as once, few or many counts, or as a class when the clone is expanded.

v_gene,d_gene,abundance,j_gene,CDR3nt,CDR3aa
TRBV25-1,NA,NA,TRBJ2-2,TGTGCCAGCAGTGAGGGGGCGGCCGCCGGGGAGCTGTTTTTT,CASSEGAAAGELFF
TRBV6-1,NA,NA,TRBJ1-5,TGTGCCAGCAGGCCAGGGAATCAGCCCCAGCATTTT,CASRPGNQPQHF
TRBV7-9,TRBD1,NA,TRBJ1-2,TGTGCCAGCAGCTCTGGACAGGGTGGGCCCCTTTCCTATGGCTACACCTTC,CASSSGQGGPLSYGYTF
TRBV4-2,NA,NA,TRBJ2-5,TGTGCCAGCAGCCAAGAGGAGGGGCGAGAGACCCAGTACTTC,CASSQEEGRETQYF
TRBV6-6,NA,NA,TRBJ1-6,TGTGCCAGCACCGAACAGGGAGGCTCCTATAATTCACCCCTCCACTTT,CASTEQGGSYNSPLHF
TRBV6-1,TRBD1,NA,TRBJ1-5,TGTGCCAGCAGTGAGGTTCGGACAGGGATTTTGGGCAATCAGCCCCAGCATTTT,CASSEVRTGILGNQPQHF
TRBV19,NA,NA,TRBJ2-3,TGTGCCAGTAGTATAGGAGGGGCCGCGGGGACCTTCACAGATACGCAGTATTTT,CASSIGGAAGTFTDTQYF
TRBV7-2,NA,NA,TRBJ2-4,TGTGCCAGCAGCTTACTCTCAGGGACTTCCATAGCCAAAAACATTCAGTACTTC,CASSLLSGTSIAKNIQYF
TRBV2,NA,NA,TRBJ1-1,TGTGCCAGCACCGAGGGCCGAAACACTGAAGCTTTCTTT,CASTEGRNTEAFF
TRBV4-1,TRBD1,NA,TRBJ1-2,TGCGCCAGCAGCCAAGAGGGGACAGGGGGGTTTGGCTACACCTTC,CASSQEGTGGFGYTF
TRBV2,NA,NA,TRBJ1-4,TGTGCCAGCAGTGATGGCGGCGGGAATGAAAAACTGTTTTTT,CASSDGGGNEKLFF
TRBV10-3,TRBD1,NA,TRBJ2-7,TGTGCCATCATGCGGACAGGGGGTTCGGGGGAGCAGTACTTC,CAIMRTGGSGEQYF
TRBV7-9,NA,NA,TRBJ1-2,TGTGCCAGCAGCATGGGTGGCTATGGCTACACCTTC,CASSMGGYGYTF
TRBV7-3,NA,NA,TRBJ2-5,TGTGCCAGCAGCTTAAACGGGGGCAGGGCCCAGTACTTC,CASSLNGGRAQYF
TRBV7-8,TRBD1,NA,TRBJ1-1,TGTGCCAGCAGCATGACAGGGCCCAACACTGAAGCTTTCTTT,CASSMTGPNTEAFF
TRBV6-1,NA,NA,TRBJ2-1,TGTGCCAGCAGGGCCTTCGCGGTCATCTACAATGAGCAGTTCTTC,CASRAFAVIYNEQFF
TRBV10-3,TRBD1,NA,TRBJ1-1,TGTGCCATCAGTGACCCCCGACAGGGGAACTTCATGAACACTGAAGCTTTCTTT,CAISDPRQGNFMNTEAFF
TRBV30,NA,NA,TRBJ1-2,TGTGCCTGGAGTAGGGGGTGGGGTGATGGCTACACCTTC,CAWSRGWGDGYTF
TRBV5-1,NA,NA,TRBJ2-7,TGCGCCAGCAGGCTTGGTGGCAGGGGTTACGAGCAGTACTTC,CASRLGGRGYEQYF
TRBV6-1,NA,NA,TRBJ2-1,TGTGCCAGCCGAGCTCATACCGTCGATGAGCAGTTCTTC,CASRAHTVDEQFF
TRBV4-1,TRBD2,NA,TRBJ2-7,TGCGCCAGCAGCCCTAGGGGAGGGTACGAGCAGTACTTC,CASSPRGGYEQYF
TRBV5-1,NA,once,TRBJ2-2,TGCGCCAGCAGCTTGGCCAACACCGGGGAGCTGTTTTTT,CASSLANTGELFF
TRBV11-2,NA,NA,TRBJ2-1,TGTGCCAGCAGCTACGTGGGATATTACAATGAGCAGTTCTTC,CASSYVGYYNEQFF
TRBV30,NA,medium-sized,TRBJ1-6,TGTGCCTGGAGTGACGGACAGTCCTATAATTCACCCCTCCACTTT,CAWSDGQSYNSPLHF
TRBV6-5,TRBD2,NA,TRBJ2-1,TGTGCCAGCAGTAGACTAGCGGGGCCCAATGAGCAGTTCTTC,CASSRLAGPNEQFF
TRBV4-2,NA,few,TRBJ2-7,TGTGCCAGCAGCCAAGATGGGGGGTCCTACGAGCAGTACTTC,CASSQDGGSYEQYF
TRBV11-2,NA,NA,TRBJ2-5,TGTGCCAGCAGCTACGTTCAAGAGACCCAGTACTTC,CASSYVQETQYF
TRBV2,NA,few,TRBJ1-1,TGTGCCAGCAGTGACCTGGGCGGCGGGAGCTTT,CASSDLGGGSF
TRBV4-1,NA,NA,TRBJ1-3,TGCGCCAGCAGCCAAACAGGGTTAAACACCATATATTTT,CASSQTGLNTIYF
TRBV29-1,NA,NA,TRBJ2-1,TGCAGCGTTGAAGGAGCTGAGAATGAGCAGTTCTTC,CSVEGAENEQFF
TRBV18,NA,NA,TRBJ1-1,TGTGCCAGCTCCCTTCTCTGGTCAGGGTCGATGAACACTGAAGCTTTCTTT,CASSLLWSGSMNTEAFF
TRBV11-1,NA,NA,TRBJ2-1,TGTGCCAGCAGCTTATCCCTGGGGACCTACAATGAGCAGTTCTTC,CASSLSLGTYNEQFF
TRBV5-1,NA,NA,TRBJ2-1,TGCGCCAGCAGCTTGCAGGGTTACAATGAGCAGTTCTTC,CASSLQGYNEQFF
TRBV10-3,NA,NA,TRBJ2-1,TGTGCCATCAGTGAGCTCGGGACTGAGCAGTTCTTC,CAISELGTEQFF
TRBV7-9,NA,NA,TRBJ1-3,TGTGCCAGCAGGAGCCTCTCTGGAAACACCATATATTTT,CASRSLSGNTIYF
TRBV6-5,TRBD1,NA,TRBJ1-2,TGTGCCAGCAGTTCGGGGGGACAGCGACCCTTAAGTGGCTACACCTTC,CASSSGGQRPLSGYTF
TRBV30,TRBD2,NA,TRBJ2-1,TGTGCCTGGAGTCGCCTCAGGACTAGCGGGGGTCACAATGAGCAGTTCTTC,CAWSRLRTSGGHNEQFF
TRBV30,TRBD1,NA,TRBJ2-7,TGTGCCTGTGGGACAGCAATCTACGAGCAGTACTTC,CACGTAIYEQYF
TRBV19,NA,NA,TRBJ2-1,TGTGCCAGTGGGGGCAGGTCGCTCGGTGAGCAGTTCTTC,CASGGRSLGEQFF
TRBV11-2,NA,NA,TRBJ2-1,TGTGCCAGCAGCTTAGATTTTTCCCCTCAGTTCTTC,CASSLDFSPQFF
TRBV9,NA,few,TRBJ1-4,TGTGCCAGCAGCGTAGTCGGGGGGGCAAATGAAAAACTGTTTTTT,CASSVVGGANEKLFF
TRBV5-6,TRBD2,NA,TRBJ2-1,TGTGCCAGCAGCTTGGCCGGGCTAGCGGTCTACAATGAGCAGTTCTTC,CASSLAGLAVYNEQFF